These 29 T cell receptor beta chains came from one sample sequenced in a study of blood T cells in healthy people across ages. Through a sample-barcoded 5' primer and a J-beta primer mix, a second PCR was run for roughly 6 to 12 cycles. TCRdb itself ran the 5' RACE reads through MiXCR, one entry per CDR3 protein. The data show some 1 million distinct CDR3 sequences, with roughly 45% seen just once and about 19% held by the top ten. Sequencing was done on a sample of blood. The receptors shown here come from an older woman in good health.

This clonotype has ten or more counts. The rearrangement joins TRBV5-1 to TRBJ2-1, with D unresolved. The germline gives CDR1 SGHRS, CDR2 YFSETQ. Trimming pared 0 bases from V and 7 bases from J, leaving 5 bases between. The CDR3 has 12 amino acids. The CDR3 nucleotides are TGCGCCAGCAGCTTGGTCCTGAATGAGCAGTTCTTC. It specifies CASSLVLNEQFF.

The chain uses TRBV29-1 and TRBJ2-3; 13 bases map to TRBD2. The CDR3 contains 16 residues. The germline V gene encodes CDR1 SQVTM and CDR2 ANQGSEA. V lost 4 bases, J lost 6 bases, and 10 bases stayed unmatched. For the CDR3, the DNA is TGCAGCGTTGCTGGGACTAGCGGGACCGGGGGGGATACGCAGTATTTT. It yields the protein CSVAGTSGTGGDTQYF.

This clonotype was seen more than once but under ten times. This may be a read error, as it is one base from a much larger clone. The CDR3 sequence: CASSLKGSNQPQHF. The CDR3 DNA reads as TGTGCCAGCAGTTTAAAAGGGAGCAATCAGCCCCAGCATTTT. The chain has TRBV12-3 or TRBV12-4 and TRBJ1-5; D is unresolved. The V end was cut by 2 bases, the J end by 1 base, with 6 bases between. This CDR3 has 14 residues.

This clonotype was detected a few times. V is TRBV20-1 and J is TRBJ2-4; 13 nucleotides match TRBD2. V was clipped by 1 base and J by 1 base; unmatched bases: 10. Germline CDR1 DFQATT, CDR2 SNEGSKA (reference sequence). The CDR3 extends over 19 amino acids. The CDR3 DNA reads TGCAGTGCTAGAGTACGACTAGCGGGAGGAGTGGAGGCCAAAAACATTCAGTACTTC. The encoded protein is CSARVRLAGGVEAKNIQYF.

V and J are TRBV11-2 and TRBJ2-3; 10 nucleotides match TRBD1. The CDR3 totals 17 residues. Germline V gene lookup returns CDR1 SGHAT and CDR2 FQNNGV. Trimming took 0 bases from V and 6 from J; bases not matched to a gene: 9. The CDR3 here is CASSLDVRQGARDTQYF. In DNA, the CDR3 is TGTGCCAGCAGCTTAGATGTGAGACAGGGGGCTCGGGATACGCAGTATTTT.

This rearrangement joins TRBV12-3 or TRBV12-4 to TRBJ1-4, with a tentative D call TRBD1 (5 bases). This CDR3 spans 16 amino acids. V lost 2 bases and J lost 8, with 18 bases in between. For the CDR3, the DNA is TGTGCCAGCAGTTTACGGGTTCGCCAGGGAGACGAAAAACTGTTTTTT. Protein sequence: CASSLRVRQGDEKLFF.

This clonotype was detected ten times or more. The chain has TRBV7-7 and TRBJ2-7, with 10 bases that match TRBD1. This CDR3 region has 14 residues. Germline assignment: CDR1 SSHAT and CDR2 FNYEAQ (reference sequence). V was clipped by 5 bases and J by 4 bases; unmatched bases: 5. CDR3 DNA sequence: TGTGCCAGCAGCCCGGACAGGGGGGCGTACGAGCAGTACTTC. As protein: CASSPDRGAYEQYF.

This clonotype was counted only a few times. The chain combines TRBV10-3 with TRBJ2-1, with TRBD2 identical over 8 bases. The CDR3 has 16 residues. CDR1 and CDR2 (germline): ENHRY, SYGVKD. The V and J ends lost 3 bases and 7 bases, in that order; junction bases with no gene match: 11. The chain's CDR3 is CAISDGNSGIFNEQFF. CDR3 DNA: TGTGCCATCAGTGACGGCAATAGCGGGATTTTTAATGAGCAGTTCTTC.

The chain employs TRBV7-6 and TRBJ2-1, with D tentatively TRBD2 (5 bases). The CDR3 consists of 15 residues. CDR1 SGHVS and CDR2 FNYEAQ come from the germline V gene. The ends were cut back, 6 bases at V and 2 bases at J, with 14 bases in the middle. The CDR3 DNA is TGTGCCAGCAGGCGGGCGAATTCTCCCTACAATGAGCAGTTCTTC. This translates into CASRRANSPYNEQFF.

This clonotype was counted a few times. This rearrangement joins TRBV7-9 to TRBJ1-1, with D tentatively TRBD1 (6 bases). Germline loops: CDR1 SEHNR, CDR2 FQNEAQ (reference sequence). CDR3 length: 14 amino acids. V was trimmed by 5 bases and J by 6 bases, leaving 16 bases between them. CDR3 DNA sequence: TGTGCCAGCAGCCTAACGACAGGATTCGCTGAAGCTTTCTTT. It codes for CASSLTTGFAEAFF.

The rearrangement joins TRBV12-3 or TRBV12-4 to TRBJ1-5; tentatively, D is TRBD1 (6 bases). The CDR3 sequence is 14 residues long. Trimming left V 6 bases short and J 11 bases short, with 20 bases between. The CDR3 DNA sequence: TGTGCCAGCAGCTATCCCCACAGGGAGCGGGCCCAGCATTTT. Translation gives CASSYPHRERAQHF.

This chain joins TRBV12-3 or TRBV12-4 and TRBJ1-5, with D unclear. Deletions cut 7 bases from V and 1 base from J, with 17 bases between. The CDR3 is 16 amino acids. The DNA of the CDR3 is TGTGCCAGCACCAAAAGCGGTTCCAACAGCAATCAGCCCCAGCATTTT. Translated, it gives CASTKSGSNSNQPQHF.

This chain uses TRBV7-9 with TRBJ1-1; TRBD1 matches at 7 bases. Germline CDR1 and CDR2: SEHNR and FQNEAQ (reference sequence). The V segment lost 5 bases and the J segment 0 bases; nucleotides outside the gene matches: 6. This CDR3 is built from 15 residues. The chain's CDR3 is CASSRQGRLNTEAFF. In DNA form, the CDR3 reads TGTGCCAGCAGCCGACAGGGAAGGCTGAACACTGAAGCTTTCTTT.

The J gene is TRBJ2-5, the V gene TRBV28; possibly TRBD1 for D (5 bases). This CDR3 contains 16 residues. V was pared by 4 bases and J by 3 bases, with 18 bases between. The V gene's germline CDR1 is MDHEN and CDR2 SYDVKM. The CDR3 reads CASSWYSTDGEETQYF. The CDR3, as DNA: TGTGCCAGCAGTTGGTACTCGACAGACGGAGAAGAGACCCAGTACTTC. Together with reference TRBV28 and TRBJ2-5, the CDR3 gives the full variable domain: DVKVTQSSRYLVKRTGEKVFLECVQDMDHENMFWYRQDPGLGLRLIYFSYDVKMKEKGDIPEGYSVSREKKERFSLILESASTNQTSMYLCASSWYSTDGEETQYFGPGTRLLVL.

This chain joins TRBV7-9 and TRBJ2-1; 12 bases line up with TRBD2. CDR3 length equals 16 residues. Trimming took 1 base from V and 7 from J; bases not matched to a gene: 5. The germline CDR1 and CDR2 sequences are SEHNR and FQNEAQ (reference sequence). This CDR3 is CASSLVLGLAGNEQFF. The CDR3 coding sequence is TGTGCCAGCAGCTTAGTGCTTGGACTAGCGGGAAATGAGCAGTTCTTC.

The CDR3, as DNA: TGTGCCACCAGTGATTTGCGGTACAATGAGCAGTTCTTC. Its protein product is CATSDLRYNEQFF. The chain combines TRBV24-1 with TRBJ2-1; no definite D call. Trimming took off 0 bases at V and 4 bases at J, with 3 bases between the two ends. The germline V gene encodes CDR1 KGHDR and CDR2 SFDVKD. This CDR3 region has 13 residues.

This clonotype appeared a few times. CDR3 amino acids: CASSLTTGQGNEQFF. Here the CDR3 DNA reads TGTGCCAGCAGCTTAACCACGGGACAGGGCAATGAGCAGTTCTTC. This chain connects TRBV7-9 to TRBJ2-1; 9 positions agree with TRBD1. The CDR3 length is 15 residues. V dropped 2 bases and J dropped 6; count of bases not matched to a gene: 5. From germline, CDR1 is SEHNR and CDR2 FQNEAQ (reference sequence). Complete variable domain (other parts from reference TRBV7-9 and TRBJ2-1): DTGVSQNPRHKITKRGQNVTFRCDPISEHNRLYWYRQTLGQGPEFLTYFQNEAQLEKSRLLSDRFSAERPKGSFSTLEIQRTEQGDSAMYLCASSLTTGQGNEQFFGPGTRLTVL.

This clonotype was seen many times. This chain uses TRBV5-1 with TRBJ2-7; a weak D match, TRBD2 (6 bases). CDR3 length equals 13 residues. CDR1 and CDR2 (germline): SGHRS, YFSETQ. V lost 0 bases to trimming and J lost 5 bases, with 9 bases between them. CDR3: CASSLVTGDEQYF. The CDR3 region has the DNA TGCGCCAGCAGCTTGGTTACGGGGGACGAGCAGTACTTC.

This clonotype turned up a few times. The J gene is TRBJ2-7, the V gene TRBV12-3 or TRBV12-4, with 7 bases lining up with TRBD2. The J segment lost 2 bases and the V segment lost 10 bases, leaving 8 bases of the junction unmatched. CDR3 length: 13 residues. The CDR3 DNA follows: TGTGCCATCTATGGAGGACTAGCCTACGAGCAGTACTTC. This translates into CAIYGGLAYEQYF.

This chain connects TRBV15 to TRBJ1-4; D gene unclear. Germline CDR1 LNHNV, CDR2 YYDKDF (reference sequence). The CDR3 is 15 residues long. Trimming shortened V by 0 bases and J by 8 bases, and 13 bases separated the two germline ends. CDR3 sequence: CATSRDRVIKEKLFF. CDR3 DNA: TGTGCCACCAGCAGAGATAGAGTCATCAAAGAAAAACTGTTTTTT.

The chain is built from TRBV7-6 and TRBJ2-1; 10 nucleotides agree with TRBD1. CDR1 is SGHVS, CDR2 FNYEAQ, per germline. The CDR3 extends over 16 amino acids. The V gene end was trimmed by 4 bases and the J gene end by 6 bases; junction bases not matched to a gene: 9. CDR3 in amino acids: CASSSNPGTGVNEQFF. The CDR3 nucleotides read TGTGCCAGCAGCTCTAACCCCGGGACAGGGGTCAATGAGCAGTTCTTC. The full variable domain, in which reference TRBV7-6 and TRBJ2-1 provide the parts outside the CDR3, is GAGVSQSPRYKVTKRGQDVALRCDPISGHVSLYWYRQALGQGPEFLTYFNYEAQQDKSGLPNDRFSAERPEGSISTLTIQRTEQRDSAMYRCASSSNPGTGVNEQFFGPGTRLTVL.

The rearrangement uses TRBV28 and TRBJ2-3; D might be TRBD2 (6 bases). V shed 6 bases and J shed 0 bases, with 22 bases lying between them. In germline, CDR1 is MDHEN, CDR2 SYDVKM. The CDR3 is 18 residues long. CDR3 in DNA: TGTGCCAGCAGCCCCTGGATCCTAGCGCAGACTAGCACAGATACGCAGTATTTT. Residues: CASSPWILAQTSTDTQYF.

The chain recombines TRBV30 with TRBJ1-2; possible D gene TRBD1, 5 bases. Trimming cost V 0 bases and J 8 bases, with 13 bases left between them. Germline CDR1 and CDR2: GTSNPN and SVGIG (reference sequence). CDR3 length equals 13 residues. The CDR3 sequence is CAWSVSRASGYTF. The CDR3 DNA follows: TGTGCCTGGAGTGTGAGCAGGGCCTCCGGCTACACCTTC.

The chain employs TRBV2 and TRBJ2-1; 8 bases match TRBD1. The germline V gene encodes CDR1 SNHLY and CDR2 FYNNEI. This CDR3 comprises 13 residues. The ends lost 5 bases at V and 8 bases at J; junction bases unmatched: 5. The CDR3 coding sequence is TGTGCCAGCAGTTCTGACAGGGGAGATGAGCAGTTCTTC. Protein product: CASSSDRGDEQFF.

This clonotype was seen a handful of times. The genes are TRBV27 and TRBJ2-6; no reliable D call. Per the germline V gene, CDR1 is MNHEY and CDR2 is SMNVEV (reference sequence). The CDR3 has 14 amino acids. Trimming pared 6 bases from V and 4 bases from J, leaving 10 bases between. The CDR3, as DNA: TGTGCCAGCAGCTCTTTAGGGGGGGCCAACGTCCTGACTTTC. Residues: CASSSLGGANVLTF.

This clonotype was detected a few times. V usage is TRBV21-1 and J usage is TRBJ1-2. TRBV21-1 is a pseudogene. This CDR3 region has 18 residues. CDR3 DNA sequence: TGTGCCAGCAGCCGTAAAAGGGAGGGGCCGCTCCCTAACTATGGCTACACCTTC. Its translation: CASSRKREGPLPNYGYTF.

There are many counts of this clonotype. This chain uses TRBV7-2 with TRBJ2-1; perhaps TRBD1 as D (6 bases). Trimming left V 5 bases short and J 9 bases short, with 14 bases between. Germline loops: CDR1 SGHTA, CDR2 FQGNSA. The CDR3 is 13 residues long. Written as DNA, the CDR3 is TGTGCCAGCAGCGTTAGGGAGACAGGTGAGCAGTTCTTC. This encodes CASSVRETGEQFF.

The genes are TRBV7-6 and TRBJ2-1; 8 bases match TRBD1. Per the germline V gene, CDR1 is SGHVS and CDR2 is FNYEAQ. This CDR3 has 13 amino acids. Trimming at V came to 0 bases and at J to 12 bases, leaving 4 bases not matched to a gene. CDR3 bases: TGTGCCAGCAGCTTAGCCCCAGGGGGCTGGCAGTTCTTC. Its translation is CASSLAPGGWQFF.

This clonotype was seen a single time. The rearrangement uses TRBV6-1 and TRBJ1-1, with TRBD1 as a possible D gene (6 bases). The V end was cut by 9 bases, the J end by 0 bases, with 17 bases between. This CDR3 spans 15 amino acids. The germline V gene has CDR1 MNHNS and CDR2 SASEGT. For the CDR3, the DNA is TGTGCCAGTAGTCGGGGGGGCAAGGTGAACACTGAAGCTTTCTTT. Amino acids: CASSRGGKVNTEAFF.